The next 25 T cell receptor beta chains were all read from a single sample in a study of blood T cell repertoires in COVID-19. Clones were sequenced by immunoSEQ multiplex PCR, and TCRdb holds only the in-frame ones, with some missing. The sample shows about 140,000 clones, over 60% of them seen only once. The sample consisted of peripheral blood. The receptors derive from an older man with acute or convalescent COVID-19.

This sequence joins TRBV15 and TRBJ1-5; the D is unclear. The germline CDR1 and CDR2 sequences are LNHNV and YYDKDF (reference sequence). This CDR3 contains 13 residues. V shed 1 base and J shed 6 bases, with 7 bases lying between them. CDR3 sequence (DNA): TGTGCCACCAGCAGAGTGGGGAGTCAGCCCCAGCATTTT. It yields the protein CATSRVGSQPQHF. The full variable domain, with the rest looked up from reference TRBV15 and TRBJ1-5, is DAMVIQNPRYQVTQFGKPVTLSCSQTLNHNVMYWYQQKSSQAPKLLFHYYDKDFNNEADTPDNFQSRRPNTSFCFLDIRSPGLGDTAMYLCATSRVGSQPQHFGDGTRLSIL.

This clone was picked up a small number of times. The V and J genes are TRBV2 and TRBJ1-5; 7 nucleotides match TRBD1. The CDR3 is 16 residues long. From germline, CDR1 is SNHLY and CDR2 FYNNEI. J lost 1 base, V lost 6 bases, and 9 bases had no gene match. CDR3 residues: CASRGRQGGSNQPQHF. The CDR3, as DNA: TGTGCCAGCAGGGGGAGACAAGGGGGCAGCAATCAGCCCCAGCATTTT.

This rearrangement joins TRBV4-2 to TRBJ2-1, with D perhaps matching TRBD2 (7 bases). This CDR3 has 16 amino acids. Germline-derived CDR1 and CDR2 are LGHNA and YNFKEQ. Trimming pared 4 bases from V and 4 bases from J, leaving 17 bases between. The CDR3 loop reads CASSLEGRGLYNEQFF. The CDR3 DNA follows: TGTGCCAGCAGCCTGGAAGGGCGGGGGCTTTACAATGAGCAGTTCTTC.

CDR3 nucleotide sequence: TGTGCCAGCAGTCTAGACAGTAGCTCCTACAATGAGCAGTTCTTC. This translates into CASSLDSSSYNEQFF. The chain has TRBV2 and TRBJ2-1, with TRBD1 as a possible D gene (5 bases). The CDR3 extends over 15 amino acids. Per the germline V gene, CDR1 is SNHLY and CDR2 is FYNNEI. V was shortened by 5 bases and J by 0 bases, with 11 bases between the two germline ends.

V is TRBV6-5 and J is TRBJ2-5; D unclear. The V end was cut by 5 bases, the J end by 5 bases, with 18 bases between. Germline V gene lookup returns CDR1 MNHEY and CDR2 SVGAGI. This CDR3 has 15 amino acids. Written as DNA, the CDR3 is TGTGCCAGCAGTAGACGAAGTCAGGATTGGGAGACCCAGTACTTC. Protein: CASSRRSQDWETQYF.

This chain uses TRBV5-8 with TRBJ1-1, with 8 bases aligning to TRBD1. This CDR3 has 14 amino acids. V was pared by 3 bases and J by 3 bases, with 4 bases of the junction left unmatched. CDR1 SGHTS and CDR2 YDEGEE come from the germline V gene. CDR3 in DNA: TGTGCCAGCAGCTGGACAGGGTTTTACACTGAAGCTTTCTTT. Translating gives CASSWTGFYTEAFF.

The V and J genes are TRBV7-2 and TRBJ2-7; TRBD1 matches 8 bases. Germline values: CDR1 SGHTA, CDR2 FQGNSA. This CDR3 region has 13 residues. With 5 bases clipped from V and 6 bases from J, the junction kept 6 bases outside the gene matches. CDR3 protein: CASSVDRGGEQYF. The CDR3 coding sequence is TGTGCCAGCAGCGTTGACAGGGGTGGCGAGCAGTACTTC.

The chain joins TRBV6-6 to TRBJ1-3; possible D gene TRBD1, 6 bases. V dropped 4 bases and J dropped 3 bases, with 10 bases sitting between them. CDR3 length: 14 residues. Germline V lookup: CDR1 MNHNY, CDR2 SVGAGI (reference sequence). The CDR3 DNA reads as TGTGCCAGCAGTTCTGGACAGAATGGAAACACCATATATTTT. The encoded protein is CASSSGQNGNTIYF.

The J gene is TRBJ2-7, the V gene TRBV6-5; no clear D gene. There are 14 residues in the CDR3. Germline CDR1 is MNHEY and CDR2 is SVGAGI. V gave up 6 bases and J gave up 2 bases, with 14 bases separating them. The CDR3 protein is CASRTSDTAYEQYF. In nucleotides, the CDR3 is TGTGCCAGCAGGACCTCCGACACAGCCTACGAGCAGTACTTC.

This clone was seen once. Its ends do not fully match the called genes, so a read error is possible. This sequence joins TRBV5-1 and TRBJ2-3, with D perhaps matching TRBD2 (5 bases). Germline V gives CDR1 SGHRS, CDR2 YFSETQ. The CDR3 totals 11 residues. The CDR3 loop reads CASSLGPSMNF. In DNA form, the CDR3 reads TGCGCCAGCAGCTTGGGTCCTAGCATGAATTTT.

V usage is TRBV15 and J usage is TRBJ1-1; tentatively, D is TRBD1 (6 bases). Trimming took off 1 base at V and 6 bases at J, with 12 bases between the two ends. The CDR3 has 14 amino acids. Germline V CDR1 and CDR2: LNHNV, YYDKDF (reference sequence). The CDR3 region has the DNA TGTGCCACCAGCAGAGGGCAGGGGACGCCTGAAGCTTTCTTT. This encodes CATSRGQGTPEAFF.

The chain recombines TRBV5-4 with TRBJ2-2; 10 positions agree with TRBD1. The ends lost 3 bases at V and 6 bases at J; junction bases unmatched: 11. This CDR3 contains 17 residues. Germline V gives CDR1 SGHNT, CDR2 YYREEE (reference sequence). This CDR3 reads CASSSGQGSGGSGELFF. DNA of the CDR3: TGTGCCAGCAGCTCGGGACAGGGGTCCGGCGGCTCCGGGGAGCTGTTTTTT.

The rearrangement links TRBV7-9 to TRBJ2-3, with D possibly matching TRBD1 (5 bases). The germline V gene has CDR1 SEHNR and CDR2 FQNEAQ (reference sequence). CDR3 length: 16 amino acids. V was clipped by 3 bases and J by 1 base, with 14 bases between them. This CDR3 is CASSFVGAGGTDTQYF. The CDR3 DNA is TGTGCCAGCAGCTTTGTTGGGGCTGGGGGCACAGATACGCAGTATTTT.

The CDR3 loop is CSAAGTADNEQFF. In nucleotides, the CDR3 is TGCAGCGCCGCCGGGACAGCTGACAATGAGCAGTTCTTC. The V call is TRBV29-1, the J call TRBJ2-1; 7 bases agree with TRBD1. The V gene's germline CDR1 is SQVTM and CDR2 ANQGSEA. J was trimmed by 5 bases and V by 7 bases; bases with no gene match: 8. The CDR3 length is 13 residues.

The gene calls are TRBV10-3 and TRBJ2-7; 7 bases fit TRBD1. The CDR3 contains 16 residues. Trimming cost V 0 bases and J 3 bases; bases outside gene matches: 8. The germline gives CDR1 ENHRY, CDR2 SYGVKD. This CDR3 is CAISESRAGGIYEQYF. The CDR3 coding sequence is TGTGCCATCAGTGAGTCAAGGGCAGGGGGTATCTACGAGCAGTACTTC.

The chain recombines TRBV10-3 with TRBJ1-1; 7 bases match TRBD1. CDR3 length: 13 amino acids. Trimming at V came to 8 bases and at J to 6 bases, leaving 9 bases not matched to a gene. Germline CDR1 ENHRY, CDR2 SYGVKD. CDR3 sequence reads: CAIFRGPGSEAFF. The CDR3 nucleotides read TGTGCCATCTTTAGGGGGCCGGGCTCTGAAGCTTTCTTT.

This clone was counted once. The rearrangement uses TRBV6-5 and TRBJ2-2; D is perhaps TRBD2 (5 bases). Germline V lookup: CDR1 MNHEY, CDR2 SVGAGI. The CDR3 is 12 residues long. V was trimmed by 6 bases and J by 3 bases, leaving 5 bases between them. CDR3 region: CASRRDTGELFF. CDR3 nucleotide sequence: TGTGCCAGCAGGAGGGACACCGGGGAGCTGTTTTTT.

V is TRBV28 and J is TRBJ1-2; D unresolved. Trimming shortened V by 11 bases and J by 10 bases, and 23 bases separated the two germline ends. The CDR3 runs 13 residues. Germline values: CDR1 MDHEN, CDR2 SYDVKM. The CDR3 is CAAEPGSKNYYTF. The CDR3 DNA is TGTGCCGCAGAGCCGGGGTCCAAAAACTACTACACCTTC.

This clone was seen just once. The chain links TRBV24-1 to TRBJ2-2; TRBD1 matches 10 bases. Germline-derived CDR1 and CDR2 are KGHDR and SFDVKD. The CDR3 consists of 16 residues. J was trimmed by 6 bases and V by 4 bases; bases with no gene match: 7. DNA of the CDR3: TGTGCCACCAGTGACGAGGGACAGGGGCGTCCCGGGGAGCTGTTTTTT. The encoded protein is CATSDEGQGRPGELFF.

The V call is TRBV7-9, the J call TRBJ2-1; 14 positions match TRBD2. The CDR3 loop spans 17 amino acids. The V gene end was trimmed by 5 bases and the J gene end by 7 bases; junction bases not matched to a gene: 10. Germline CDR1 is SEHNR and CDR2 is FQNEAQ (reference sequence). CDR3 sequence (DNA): TGTGCCAGCAGCCCAGGACTAGCGGGGGGCCGGAGGAATGAGCAGTTCTTC. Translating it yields CASSPGLAGGRRNEQFF.

The CDR3 here is CASSYSPGYSYNEQFF. For the CDR3, the DNA is TGTGCCAGCAGTTATTCTCCGGGTTACTCCTACAATGAGCAGTTCTTC. J is TRBJ2-1 and V is TRBV6-2 or TRBV6-3, with unresolved D. Germline CDR1 and CDR2: MNHEY and SVGEGT. This CDR3 region has 16 residues. V shed 3 bases and J shed 0 bases, with 12 bases lying between them.

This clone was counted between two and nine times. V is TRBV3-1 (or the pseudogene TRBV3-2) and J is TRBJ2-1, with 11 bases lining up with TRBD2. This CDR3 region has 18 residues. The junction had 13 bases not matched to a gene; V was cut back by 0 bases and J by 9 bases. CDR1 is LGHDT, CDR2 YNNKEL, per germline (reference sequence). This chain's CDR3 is CASSQDRLAGGRIGEQFF. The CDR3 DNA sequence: TGTGCCAGCAGCCAAGATAGGCTAGCGGGGGGCCGGATAGGTGAGCAGTTCTTC.

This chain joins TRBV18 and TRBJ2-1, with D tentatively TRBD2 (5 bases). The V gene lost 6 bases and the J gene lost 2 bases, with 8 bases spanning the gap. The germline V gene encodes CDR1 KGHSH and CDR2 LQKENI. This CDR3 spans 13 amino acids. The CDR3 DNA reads TGTGCCAGCTCCACCGGGACCTACAATGAGCAGTTCTTC. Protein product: CASSTGTYNEQFF.

For the CDR3, the DNA is TGTGCCAGCAGTAGAACCAGGGGGAACACTGAAGCTTTCTTT. The encoded protein is CASSRTRGNTEAFF. V usage is TRBV28 and J usage is TRBJ1-1; possible D gene TRBD1, 6 bases. Trimming removed 5 bases from V and 1 base from J, with 11 bases in between. Germline V lookup: CDR1 MDHEN, CDR2 SYDVKM. CDR3 length: 14 amino acids.

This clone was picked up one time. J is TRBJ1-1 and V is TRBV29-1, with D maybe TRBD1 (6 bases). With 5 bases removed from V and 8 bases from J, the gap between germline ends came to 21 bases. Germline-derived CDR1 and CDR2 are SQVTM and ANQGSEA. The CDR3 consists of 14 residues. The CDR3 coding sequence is TGCAGCGTTAATAATCGCGGACAGACTAAAGAAGCTTTCTTT. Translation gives CSVNNRGQTKEAFF. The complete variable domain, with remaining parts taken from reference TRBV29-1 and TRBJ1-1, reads SAVISQKPSRDICQRGTSLTIQCQVDSQVTMMFWYRQQPGQSLTLIATANQGSEATYESGFVIDKFPISRPNLTFSTLTVSNMSPEDSSIYLCSVNNRGQTKEAFFGQGTRLTVV.